This T cell receptor (beta chain) stems from a study of T-cell reconstitution after alpha-beta-depleted transplantation in children. The study's findings and limits: Reported findings indicate that, about two months after transplant, alpha-beta T cells came from several hundred expanded clones, which were derived from non-depleted graft cells. The authors attributed T-cell counts and diversity one year after transplant mostly to newly produced T cells. There were some patients whose high TCRbeta diversity at day 60 came from surviving recipient T cells and thymic progenitors.

As it was prepared, the TCRbeta library received unique molecular identifiers. TCRdb itself ran the PCR reads through MiXCR, one entry per CDR3 protein. The sample holds around 270,000 distinct CDR3 sequences, over 7% seen once. This clonotype was seen at least ten times. Its antigen is currently unknown. Trimming pared 5 bases from V and 0 bases from J, leaving 7 bases between. The CDR3 loop spans 13 amino acids. The clonotype comes from a female patient under 10 years old who had a stem cell transplant for Fanconi anemia, so the T cells may come from the graft donor. The source was peripheral blood, collected 360 days after TCRalphabeta/CD19-depleted stem cell transplant. The chain is built from TRBV12-3 or TRBV12-4 and TRBJ1-2; D call uncertain. The CDR3 region has the DNA TGTGCCAGCAGTGTCATAGCTAACTATGGCTACACCTTC. Translated, it gives CASSVIANYGYTF.